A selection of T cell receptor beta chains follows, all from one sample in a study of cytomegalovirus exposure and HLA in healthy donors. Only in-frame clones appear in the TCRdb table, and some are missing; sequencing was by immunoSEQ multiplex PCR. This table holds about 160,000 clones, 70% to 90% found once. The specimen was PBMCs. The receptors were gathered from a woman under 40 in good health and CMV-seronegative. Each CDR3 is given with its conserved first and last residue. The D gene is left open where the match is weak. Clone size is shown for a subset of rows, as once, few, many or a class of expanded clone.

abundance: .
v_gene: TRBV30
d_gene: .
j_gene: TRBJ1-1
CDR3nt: TGTGCCTGGAGCATCGGAGCTACCACTGAAGCTTTCTTT
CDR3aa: CAWSIGATTEAFF

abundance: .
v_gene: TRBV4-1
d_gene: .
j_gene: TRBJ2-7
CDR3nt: TGCGCCAGCAGCCAAGAGGTCGGCTACGAGCAGTACTTC
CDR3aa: CASSQEVGYEQYF

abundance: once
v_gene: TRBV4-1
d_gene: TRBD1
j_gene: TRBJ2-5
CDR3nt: TGCGCCAGCAGCCTCCTGGGACAGGGAGGAGGCCAAGAGACCCAGTACTTC
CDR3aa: CASSLLGQGGGQETQYF

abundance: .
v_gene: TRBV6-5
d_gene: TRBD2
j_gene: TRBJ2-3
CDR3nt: TGTGCCACCTCCGGGCTAGCGGGAGCCGGTACGCAGTATTTT
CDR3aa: CATSGLAGAGTQYF

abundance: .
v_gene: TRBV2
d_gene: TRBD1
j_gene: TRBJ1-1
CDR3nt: TGTGCCAGCAGCCCGGACAGGGTGGGGGGGGCCACTGAAGCTTTCTTT
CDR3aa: CASSPDRVGGATEAFF

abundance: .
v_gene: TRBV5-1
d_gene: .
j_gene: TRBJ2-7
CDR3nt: TGCGCCAGCAGCTGGCGGGACTCTGGAGAGCAGTACTTC
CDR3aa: CASSWRDSGEQYF

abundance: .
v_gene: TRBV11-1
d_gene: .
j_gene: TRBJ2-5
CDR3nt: TGTGCCAGCAGCAATCCCCCGGGGGAGACCCAGTACTTC
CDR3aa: CASSNPPGETQYF

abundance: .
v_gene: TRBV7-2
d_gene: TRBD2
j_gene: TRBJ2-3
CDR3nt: TGTGCCAGCAGCTTACAGCGGGGGGGAGGAGGAGATACGCAGTATTTT
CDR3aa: CASSLQRGGGGDTQYF

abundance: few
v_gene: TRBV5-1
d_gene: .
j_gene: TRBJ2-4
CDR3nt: TGCGCCAGCCGAAGGGAGGACCGGGGCAGATTAGCCAAAAACATTCAGTACTTC
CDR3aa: CASRREDRGRLAKNIQYF

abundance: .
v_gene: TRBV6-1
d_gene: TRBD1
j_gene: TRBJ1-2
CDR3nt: TGTGCCAGCACCGAGACCCAGGGGGGTGGCTACACCTTC
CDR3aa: CASTETQGGGYTF

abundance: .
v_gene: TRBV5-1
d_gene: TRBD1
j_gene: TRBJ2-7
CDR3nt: TGCGCCAGCAGCTCCCATATTGGGACAGGGTACTACGAGCAGTACTTC
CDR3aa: CASSSHIGTGYYEQYF

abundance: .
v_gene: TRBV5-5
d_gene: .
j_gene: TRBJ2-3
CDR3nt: TGTGCCAGCAGCACCGACAGGATAATTCACACAGATACGCAGTATTTT
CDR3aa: CASSTDRIIHTDTQYF

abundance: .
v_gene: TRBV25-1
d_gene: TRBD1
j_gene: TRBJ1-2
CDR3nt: TGTGCCAGCAGTGAGACAGGGGGCGTAGGCTATGGCTACACCTTC
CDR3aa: CASSETGGVGYGYTF

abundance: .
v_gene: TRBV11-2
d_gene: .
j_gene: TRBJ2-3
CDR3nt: TGTGCCAGCAGCTTAGATCGCGGGTACACAGATACGCAGTATTTT
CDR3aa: CASSLDRGYTDTQYF

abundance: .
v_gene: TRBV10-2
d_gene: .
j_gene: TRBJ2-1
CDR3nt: TGCGCCAGCAGTGAATTCGGGAGCGGTTACAATGAGCAGTTCTTC
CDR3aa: CASSEFGSGYNEQFF

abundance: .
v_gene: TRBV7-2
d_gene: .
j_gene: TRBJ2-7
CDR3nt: TGTGCCAGCAGCCCCCCTTCTGGCCTCTACGAGCAGTACTTC
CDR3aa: CASSPPSGLYEQYF

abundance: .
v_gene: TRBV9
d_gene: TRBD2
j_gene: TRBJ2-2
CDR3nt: TGTGCCAGCAGCAGATTAGCGGGGGCCTTTTCTGGGGAGCTGTTTTTT
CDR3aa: CASSRLAGAFSGELFF

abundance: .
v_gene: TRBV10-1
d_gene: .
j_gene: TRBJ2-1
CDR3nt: TGCGCCAGCAGTGAGATAGTAGGGGTCTGGAATGAGCAGTTCTTC
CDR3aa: CASSEIVGVWNEQFF

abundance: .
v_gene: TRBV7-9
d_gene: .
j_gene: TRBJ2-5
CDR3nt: TGTGCCAGCAGCTTGTGGGAGTCAGAGACCCAGTACTTC
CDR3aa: CASSLWESETQYF

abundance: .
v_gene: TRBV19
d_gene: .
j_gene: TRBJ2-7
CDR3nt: TGTGCCAGTAGTAACAGCTACGAGCAGTACTTC
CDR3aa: CASSNSYEQYF

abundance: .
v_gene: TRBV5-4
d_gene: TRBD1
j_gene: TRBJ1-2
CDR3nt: TGTGCCAGCAGACCGCAGGGGGCGCAGGTAGGCTATGGCTACACCTTC
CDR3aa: CASRPQGAQVGYGYTF

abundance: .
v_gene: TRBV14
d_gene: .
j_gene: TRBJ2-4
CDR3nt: TGTGCCAGCAGCCACTCCTCCGCGGCAGGGGAAAACATTCAGTACTTC
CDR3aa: CASSHSSAAGENIQYF

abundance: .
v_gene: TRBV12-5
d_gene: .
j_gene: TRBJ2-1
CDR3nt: TGTGCTAGTGGCACCAGGGTCCGGGCTTACAATGAGCAGTTCTTC
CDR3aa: CASGTRVRAYNEQFF

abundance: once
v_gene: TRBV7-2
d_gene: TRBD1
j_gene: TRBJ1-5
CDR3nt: TGTGCCAGCAGCCCCGGGACAGGATTGAAGGGGCCCCAGCATTTT
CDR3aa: CASSPGTGLKGPQHF

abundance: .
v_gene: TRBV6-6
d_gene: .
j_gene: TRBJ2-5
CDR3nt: TGTGCCAGCAGTCTCCTGCATTCGGCAGGGGAGACCCAGTACTTC
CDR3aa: CASSLLHSAGETQYF

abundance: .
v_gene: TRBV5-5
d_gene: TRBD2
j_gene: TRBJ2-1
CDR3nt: TGTGCCAGCAGCCTACGCCGCGGGGGAAGCTCCTACAATGAGCAGTTCTTC
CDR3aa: CASSLRRGGSSYNEQFF

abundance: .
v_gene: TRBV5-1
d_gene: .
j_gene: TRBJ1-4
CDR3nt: TGCGCCAGCAGCTTCGGGGAACCTAATGAAAAACTGTTTTTT
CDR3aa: CASSFGEPNEKLFF

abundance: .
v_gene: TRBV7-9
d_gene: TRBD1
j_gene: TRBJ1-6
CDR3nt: TGTGCCAGCAGCTTAGAGGGGGCGCGTAATTCACCCCTCCACTTT
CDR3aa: CASSLEGARNSPLHF

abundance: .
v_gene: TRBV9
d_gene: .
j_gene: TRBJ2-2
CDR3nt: TGTGCCAGCAGCCCCTATCCACTCCCCCGGGAGCTGTTTTTT
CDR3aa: CASSPYPLPRELFF

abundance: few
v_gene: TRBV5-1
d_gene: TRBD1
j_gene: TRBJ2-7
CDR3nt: TGCGCCAGCAGGGCCGCGGGACAGGGCCTCTACGAGCAGTACTTC
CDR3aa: CASRAAGQGLYEQYF

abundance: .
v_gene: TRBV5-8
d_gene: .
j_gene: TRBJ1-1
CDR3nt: TGTGCCAGCAGTGGCGGGGGGCCGAACACTGAAGCTTTCTTT
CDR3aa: CASSGGGPNTEAFF

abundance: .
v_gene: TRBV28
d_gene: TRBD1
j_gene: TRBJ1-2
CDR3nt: TGTGCCAGCAGGAGGGGACAGGGTTATGGCTACACCTTC
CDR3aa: CASRRGQGYGYTF

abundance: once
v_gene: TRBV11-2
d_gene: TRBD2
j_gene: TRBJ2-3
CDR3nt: TGTGCCAGCAGCTTAGAAACTAGCGGGGGGACAGATACGCAGTATTTT
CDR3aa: CASSLETSGGTDTQYF

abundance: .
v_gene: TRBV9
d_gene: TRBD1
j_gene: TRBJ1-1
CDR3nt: TGTGCCAGCAGCCTCGAGAGGGGGCAGAACACTGAAGCTTTCTTT
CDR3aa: CASSLERGQNTEAFF

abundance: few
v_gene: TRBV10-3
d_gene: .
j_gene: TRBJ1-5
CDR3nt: TGTGCCATCAAAGGCTCCCAGGGCAATCAGCCCCAGCATTTT
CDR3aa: CAIKGSQGNQPQHF

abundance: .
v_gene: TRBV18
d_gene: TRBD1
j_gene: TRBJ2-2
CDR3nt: TGTGCCAGCGGGCGCAAGTCCGGGACAGGGGGAACCGGGGAGCTGTTTTTT
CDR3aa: CASGRKSGTGGTGELFF

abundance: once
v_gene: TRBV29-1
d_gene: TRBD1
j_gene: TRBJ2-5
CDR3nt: TGCAGCGTAACCCGACAGGGGGAGAGGGAGACCCAGTACTTC
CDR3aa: CSVTRQGERETQYF

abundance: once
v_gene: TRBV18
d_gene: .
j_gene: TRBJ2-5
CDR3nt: TGTGCCAGCAATTCAGGGTGGGAAGAGACCCAGTACTTC
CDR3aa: CASNSGWEETQYF

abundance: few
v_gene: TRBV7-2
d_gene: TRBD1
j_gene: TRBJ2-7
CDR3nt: TGTGCCAGCAGCTCCGATTCCGGGACAGGTAGATACGAGCAGTACTTC
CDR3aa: CASSSDSGTGRYEQYF

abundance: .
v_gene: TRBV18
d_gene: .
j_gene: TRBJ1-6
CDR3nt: TGTGCCAGCTCACCGGGAGGGAGCTCCTATAATTCACCCCTCCACTTT
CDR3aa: CASSPGGSSYNSPLHF

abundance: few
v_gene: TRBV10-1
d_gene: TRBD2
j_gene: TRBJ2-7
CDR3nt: TGCGCCAGCAGTGACTTTAGCGGGGCAACCTACGAGCAGTACTTC
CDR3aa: CASSDFSGATYEQYF

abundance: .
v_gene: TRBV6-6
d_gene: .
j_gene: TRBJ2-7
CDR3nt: TGTGCCAGCAGCCACCAGGCGGGCGCTTCCTACGAGCAGTACTTC
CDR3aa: CASSHQAGASYEQYF

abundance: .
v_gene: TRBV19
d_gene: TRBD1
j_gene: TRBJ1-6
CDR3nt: TGTGCCAGTAATGACAGGGTCAATTCACCCCTCCACTTT
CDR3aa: CASNDRVNSPLHF

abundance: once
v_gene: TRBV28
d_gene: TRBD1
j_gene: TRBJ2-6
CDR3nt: TGTGCCAGCAGTGCCCCGGGACAGGGGGCGACTGGGGCCAACGTCCTGACTTTC
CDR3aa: CASSAPGQGATGANVLTF